The T cell receptor beta chain under discussion was sequenced for a study of T cells expressing NK-cell markers. Overall study context: Sequenced donors, eight in total, included seven who were HCMV-seropositive and one who was seronegative.

Whole-study findings and limits: About 1.0-8% of CD8+ T cells in about six donors belonged to dominant NKG2C+ clonotypes.

On this clonotype: The antigen remains unidentified.

No DNA is given; TCRdb re-called the 5' RACE reads and lists each CDR3 protein once. Found here are some 500,000 distinct CDR3 sequences; the top ten clones hold roughly 1.4%. The source is a woman aged 45-60 years in good health. Sequencing was carried out using blood T cells: a sorted CD56 or NKG2C T cell subset, CD4+ or CD8+ T cells, or bulk PBMC T cells (not recorded which).

The chain's CDR3 is CASSSPGAPMYF. The genes are TRBV6-5 and TRBJ2-7; TCRdb names TRBD1, which stays unverified in the absence of DNA. The CDR3 contains 12 residues. Germline CDR1 and CDR2: MNHEY and SVGAGI.